This entry describes one TCR beta chain. Its matching antigen is unknown. Just one base apart from a much larger clone, this may be a read error. These patients, aged 18 to 65, had recently diagnosed hyperthyroidism lasting under 2 months. The sample originates from a study of T cells in Graves' hyperthyroidism and ophthalmopathy. Study as a whole: Blood was drawn when the patient was first diagnosed and still untreated.

Broader study findings: The model anticipated ophthalmopathy a median around 6 months pre-onset.

Amplification targeted TCR beta CDR3 regions from RNA transcripts. The HTBI set primed first-round TCR CDR3 RT-PCR. TCRdb fed the multiplex PCR reads into MiXCR, producing one record per CDR3 protein. In the table there are roughly 360,000 distinct CDR3 sequences, approximately 13% of which are singletons. CDR1 SGHVS and CDR2 FQNEAQ come from the germline V gene. The CDR3 loop spans 15 amino acids. The TCR was taken from a young man with Graves' hyperthyroidism that later progressed to Graves' ophthalmopathy. Material: blood. The chain couples TRBV7-8 to TRBJ2-3; maybe TRBD1 (6 bases). The CDR3 reads CASSPRQDSTGTQYF. The CDR3 DNA reads as TGTGCCAGCAGCCCAAGACAGGATAGCACAGGTACGCAGTATTTT.